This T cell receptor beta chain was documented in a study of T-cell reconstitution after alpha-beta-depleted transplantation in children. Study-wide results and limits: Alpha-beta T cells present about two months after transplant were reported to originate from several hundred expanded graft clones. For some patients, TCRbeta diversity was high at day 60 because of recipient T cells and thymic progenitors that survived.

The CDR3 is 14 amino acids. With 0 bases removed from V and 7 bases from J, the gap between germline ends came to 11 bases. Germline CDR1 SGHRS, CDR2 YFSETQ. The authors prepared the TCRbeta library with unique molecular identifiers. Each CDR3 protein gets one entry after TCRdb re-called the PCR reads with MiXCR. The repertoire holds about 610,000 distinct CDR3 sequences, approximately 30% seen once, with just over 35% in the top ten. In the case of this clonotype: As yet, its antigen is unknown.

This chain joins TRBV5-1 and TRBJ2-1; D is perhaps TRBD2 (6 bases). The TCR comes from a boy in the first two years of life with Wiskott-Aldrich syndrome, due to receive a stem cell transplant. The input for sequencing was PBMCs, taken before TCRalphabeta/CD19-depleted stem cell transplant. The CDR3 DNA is TGCGCCAGCAGCTTGGGACTAGTAGGGAATGAGCAGTTCTTC. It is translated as CASSLGLVGNEQFF.